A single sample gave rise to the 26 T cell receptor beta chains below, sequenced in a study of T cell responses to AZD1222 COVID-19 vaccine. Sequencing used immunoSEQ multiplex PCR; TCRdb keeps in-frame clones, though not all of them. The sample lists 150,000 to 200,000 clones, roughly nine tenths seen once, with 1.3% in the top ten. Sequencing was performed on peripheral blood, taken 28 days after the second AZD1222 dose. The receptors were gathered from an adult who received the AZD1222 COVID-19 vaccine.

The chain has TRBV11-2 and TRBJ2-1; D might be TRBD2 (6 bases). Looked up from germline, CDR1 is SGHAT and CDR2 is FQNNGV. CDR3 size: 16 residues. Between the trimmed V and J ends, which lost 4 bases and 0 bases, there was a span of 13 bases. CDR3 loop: CASSSAGSSSYNEQFF. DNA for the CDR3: TGTGCCAGCAGCTCCGCGGGATCGAGCTCCTACAATGAGCAGTTCTTC.

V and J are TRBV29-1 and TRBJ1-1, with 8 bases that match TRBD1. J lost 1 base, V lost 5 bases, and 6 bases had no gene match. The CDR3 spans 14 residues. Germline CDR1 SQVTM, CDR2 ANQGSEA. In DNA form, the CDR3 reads TGCAGCGTTTACCGGACAGGGACGAACACTGAAGCTTTCTTT. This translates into CSVYRTGTNTEAFF.

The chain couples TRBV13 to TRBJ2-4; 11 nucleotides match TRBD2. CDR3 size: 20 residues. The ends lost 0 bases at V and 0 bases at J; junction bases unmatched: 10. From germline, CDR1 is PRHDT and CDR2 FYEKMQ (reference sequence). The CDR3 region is CASSLGGTSGYRIAKNIQYF. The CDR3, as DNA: TGTGCCAGCAGCTTAGGTGGGACTAGCGGCTACCGAATAGCCAAAAACATTCAGTACTTC. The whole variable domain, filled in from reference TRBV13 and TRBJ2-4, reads AAGVIQSPRHLIKEKRETATLKCYPIPRHDTVYWYQQGPGQDPQFLISFYEKMQSDKGSIPDRFSAQQFSDYHSELNMSSLELGDSALYFCASSLGGTSGYRIAKNIQYFGAGTRLSVL.

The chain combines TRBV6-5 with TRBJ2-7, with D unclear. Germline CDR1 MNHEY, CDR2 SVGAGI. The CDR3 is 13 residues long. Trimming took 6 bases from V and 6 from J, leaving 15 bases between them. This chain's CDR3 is CASRAGSEAEQYF. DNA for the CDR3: TGTGCCAGCAGAGCCGGGTCCGAGGCCGAGCAGTACTTC.

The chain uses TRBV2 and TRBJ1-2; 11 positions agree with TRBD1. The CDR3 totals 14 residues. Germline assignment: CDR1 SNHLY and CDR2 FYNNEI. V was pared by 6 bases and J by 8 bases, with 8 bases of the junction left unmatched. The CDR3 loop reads CASSRDRGARGYTF. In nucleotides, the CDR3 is TGTGCCAGCAGCAGGGACAGGGGGGCGCGGGGCTACACCTTC.

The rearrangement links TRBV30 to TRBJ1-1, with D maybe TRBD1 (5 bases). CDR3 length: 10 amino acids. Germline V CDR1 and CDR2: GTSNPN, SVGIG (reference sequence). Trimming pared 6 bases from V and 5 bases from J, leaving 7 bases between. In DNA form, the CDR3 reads TGTGCCTGCAGGGTTACTGAAGCTTTCTTT. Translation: CACRVTEAFF.

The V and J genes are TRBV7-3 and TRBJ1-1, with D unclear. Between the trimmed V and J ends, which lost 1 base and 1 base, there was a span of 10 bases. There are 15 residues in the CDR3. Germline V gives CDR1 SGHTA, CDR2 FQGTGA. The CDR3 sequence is CASSLNGHSNTEAFF. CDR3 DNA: TGTGCCAGCAGCTTAAATGGGCACTCGAACACTGAAGCTTTCTTT.

CDR3 DNA: TGTGCCTGGGGAATGGGGTTCACAGATACGCAGTATTTT. Translated, it gives CAWGMGFTDTQYF. The chain has TRBV30 and TRBJ2-3, with no clear D. V gave up 5 bases and J gave up 2 bases, with 11 bases separating them. This CDR3 contains 13 residues. Germline V CDR1 and CDR2: GTSNPN, SVGIG (reference sequence). Full variable domain (rest looked up from reference TRBV30 and TRBJ2-3): SQTIHQWPATLVQPVGSPLSLECTVEGTSNPNLYWYRQAAGRGLQLLFYSVGIGQISSEVPQNLSASRPQDRQFILSSKKLLLSDSGFYLCAWGMGFTDTQYFGPGTRLTVL.

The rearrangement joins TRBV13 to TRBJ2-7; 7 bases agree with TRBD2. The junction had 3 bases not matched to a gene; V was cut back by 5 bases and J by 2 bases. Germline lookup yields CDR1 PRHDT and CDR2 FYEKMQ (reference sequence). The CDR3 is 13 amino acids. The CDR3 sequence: CASSNAGAYEQYF. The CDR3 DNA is TGTGCCAGCAGCAATGCGGGAGCCTACGAGCAGTACTTC.

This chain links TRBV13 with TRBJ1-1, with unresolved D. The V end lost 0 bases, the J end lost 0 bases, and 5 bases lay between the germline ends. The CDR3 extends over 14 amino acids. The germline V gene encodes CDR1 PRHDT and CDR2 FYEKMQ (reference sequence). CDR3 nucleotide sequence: TGTGCCAGCAGCTTAGGGACGGTGAACACTGAAGCTTTCTTT. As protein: CASSLGTVNTEAFF. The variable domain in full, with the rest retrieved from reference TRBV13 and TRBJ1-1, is AAGVIQSPRHLIKEKRETATLKCYPIPRHDTVYWYQQGPGQDPQFLISFYEKMQSDKGSIPDRFSAQQFSDYHSELNMSSLELGDSALYFCASSLGTVNTEAFFGQGTRLTVV.

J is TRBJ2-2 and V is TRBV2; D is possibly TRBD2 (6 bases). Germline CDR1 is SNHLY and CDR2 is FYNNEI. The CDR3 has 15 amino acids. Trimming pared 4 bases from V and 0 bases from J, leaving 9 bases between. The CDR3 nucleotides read TGTGCCAGCAGTGGAAGCGGGTCGAACACCGGGGAGCTGTTTTTT. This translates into CASSGSGSNTGELFF.

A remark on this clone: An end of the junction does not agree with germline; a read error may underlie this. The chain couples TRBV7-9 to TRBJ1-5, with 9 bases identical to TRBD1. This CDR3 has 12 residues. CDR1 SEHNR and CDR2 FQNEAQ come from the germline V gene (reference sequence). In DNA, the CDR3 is TGTGCCAGCAGCTTAGACGGGGACAGGGAGTATTTT. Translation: CASSLDGDREYF.

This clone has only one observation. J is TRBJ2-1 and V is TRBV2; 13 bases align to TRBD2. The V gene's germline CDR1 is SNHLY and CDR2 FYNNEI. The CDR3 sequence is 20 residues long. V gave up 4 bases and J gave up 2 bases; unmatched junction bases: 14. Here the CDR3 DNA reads TGTGCCAGCAGTGGCTCCATGGGACTAGCGGGAAATCGGGCCTACAATGAGCAGTTCTTC. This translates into CASSGSMGLAGNRAYNEQFF.

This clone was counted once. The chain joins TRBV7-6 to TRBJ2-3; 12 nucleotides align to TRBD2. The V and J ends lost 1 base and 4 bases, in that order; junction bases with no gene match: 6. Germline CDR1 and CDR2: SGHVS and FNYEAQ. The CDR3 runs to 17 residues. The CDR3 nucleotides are TGTGCCAGCAGCTTAGGTCTAGCGGGAGGGCTGCCAGATACGCAGTATTTT. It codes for CASSLGLAGGLPDTQYF.

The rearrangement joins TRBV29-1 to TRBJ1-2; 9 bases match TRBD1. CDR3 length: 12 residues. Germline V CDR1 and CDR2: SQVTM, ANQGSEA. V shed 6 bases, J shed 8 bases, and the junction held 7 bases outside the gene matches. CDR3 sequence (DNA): TGCAGCGTCGGGACAGGGCTCGGGGGCTACACCTTC. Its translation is CSVGTGLGGYTF.

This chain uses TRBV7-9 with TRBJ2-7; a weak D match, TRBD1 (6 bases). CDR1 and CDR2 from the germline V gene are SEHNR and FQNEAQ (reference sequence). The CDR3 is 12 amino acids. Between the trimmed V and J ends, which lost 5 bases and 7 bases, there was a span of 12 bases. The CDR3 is CASSHRTVEQYF. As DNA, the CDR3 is TGTGCCAGCAGCCATAGGACAGTTGAGCAGTACTTC.

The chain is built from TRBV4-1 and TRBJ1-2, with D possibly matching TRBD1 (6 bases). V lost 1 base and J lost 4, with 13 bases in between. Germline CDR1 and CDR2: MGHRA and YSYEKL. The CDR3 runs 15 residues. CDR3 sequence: CASSQVRTALYGYTF. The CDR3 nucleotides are TGCGCCAGCAGCCAAGTCAGGACAGCCCTCTATGGCTACACCTTC.

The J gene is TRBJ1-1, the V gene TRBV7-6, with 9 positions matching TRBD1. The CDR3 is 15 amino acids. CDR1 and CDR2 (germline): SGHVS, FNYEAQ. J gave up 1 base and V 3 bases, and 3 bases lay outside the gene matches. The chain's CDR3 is CASSLGQGGNTEAFF. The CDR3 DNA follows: TGTGCCAGCAGCTTGGGACAGGGCGGGAACACTGAAGCTTTCTTT.

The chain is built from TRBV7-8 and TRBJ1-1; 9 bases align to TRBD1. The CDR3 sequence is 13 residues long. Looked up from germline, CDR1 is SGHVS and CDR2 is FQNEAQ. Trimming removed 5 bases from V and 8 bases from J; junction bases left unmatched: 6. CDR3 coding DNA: TGTGCCAGCAGCCGACGGACAGGGGTGGAAGCTTTCTTT. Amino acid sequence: CASSRRTGVEAFF.

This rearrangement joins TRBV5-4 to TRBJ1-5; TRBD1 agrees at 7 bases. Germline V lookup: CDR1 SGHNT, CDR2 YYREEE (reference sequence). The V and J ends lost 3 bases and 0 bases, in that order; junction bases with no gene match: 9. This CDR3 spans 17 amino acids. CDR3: CASSSGGQLYSNQPQHF. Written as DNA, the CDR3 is TGTGCCAGCAGCTCTGGGGGACAGCTTTATAGCAATCAGCCCCAGCATTTT.

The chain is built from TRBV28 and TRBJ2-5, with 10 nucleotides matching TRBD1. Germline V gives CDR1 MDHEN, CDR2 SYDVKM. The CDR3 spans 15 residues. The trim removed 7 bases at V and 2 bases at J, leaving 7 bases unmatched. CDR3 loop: CASTDGQGGQETQYF. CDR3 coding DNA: TGTGCCAGCACCGACGGACAGGGGGGACAAGAGACCCAGTACTTC.

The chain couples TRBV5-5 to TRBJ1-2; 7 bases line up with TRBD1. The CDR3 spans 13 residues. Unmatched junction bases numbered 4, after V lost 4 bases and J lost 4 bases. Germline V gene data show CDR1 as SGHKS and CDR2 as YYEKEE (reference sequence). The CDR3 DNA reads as TGTGCCAGCAGCCCCCGGGACAGCTATGGCTACACCTTC. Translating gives CASSPRDSYGYTF.

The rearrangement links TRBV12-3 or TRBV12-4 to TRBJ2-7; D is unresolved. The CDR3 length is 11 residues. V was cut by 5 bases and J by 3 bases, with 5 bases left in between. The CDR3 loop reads CASSGGYEQYF. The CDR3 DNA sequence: TGTGCCAGCAGTGGTGGCTACGAGCAGTACTTC.

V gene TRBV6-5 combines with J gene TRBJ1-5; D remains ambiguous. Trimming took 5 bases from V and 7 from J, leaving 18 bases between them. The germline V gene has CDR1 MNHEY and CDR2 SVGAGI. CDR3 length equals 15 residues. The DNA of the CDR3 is TGTGCCAGCAGTCACTTCCGGGGTGAAGGACAGCCCCAGCATTTT. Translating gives CASSHFRGEGQPQHF.

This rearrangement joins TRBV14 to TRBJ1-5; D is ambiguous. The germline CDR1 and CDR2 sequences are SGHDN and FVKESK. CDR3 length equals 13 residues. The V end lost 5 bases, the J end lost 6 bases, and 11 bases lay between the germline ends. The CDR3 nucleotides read TGTGCCAGCAGCGGGAGGTCCGGTCAGCCCCAGCATTTT. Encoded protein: CASSGRSGQPQHF.

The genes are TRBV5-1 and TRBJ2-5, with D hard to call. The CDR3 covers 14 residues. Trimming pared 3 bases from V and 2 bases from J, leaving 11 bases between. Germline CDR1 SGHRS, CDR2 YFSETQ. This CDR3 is CASSSMGTQETQYF. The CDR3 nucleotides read TGCGCCAGCAGCTCAATGGGTACTCAAGAGACCCAGTACTTC.